A selection of T cell receptor beta chains follows, all from one sample in a study of blood T cell repertoires in COVID-19. Libraries were prepared by immunoSEQ multiplex PCR; TCRdb keeps only in-frame clonotypes and omits some of them. This table holds 250,000 to 300,000 clones, around 80% found once. The sample was PBMCs or T cells enriched from blood (not recorded which). Receptors originate from a man aged 25-40 years with acute COVID-19. Both conserved end residues are part of each CDR3. The D gene is left open where the match is weak.

d_call v_call cdr3_aa
. TRBV11-3 CASSLRATHEQFF
. TRBV19 CASQLVTGNTIYF
. TRBV10-1 CASTPILASGELFF
. TRBV11-2 CASSLAGRAILAGNTIYF
. TRBV25-1 CASTNPGGFGETQYF
. TRBV7-2 CASSLGGQPLRGYTF
TRBD2 TRBV5-4 CASSLGGSGGQNIQYF
TRBD2 TRBV7-3 CASSFLTSGSFDEQFF
. TRBV7-9 CASSLMGGGENTIYF
. TRBV10-3 CAISETVRTAKNIQYF
TRBD1 TRBV6-5 CASRKTGVGNTIYF
. TRBV7-2 CASTWGPGPYNEQFF
. TRBV29-1 CSVEETPTRGRNIQYF
. TRBV7-8 CASSVQRGGSTEAFF
TRBD2 TRBV18 CASSPWMISGRVNEQFF
. TRBV5-1 CASSFQGTEAFF
. TRBV6-5 CASCGQIYGYTF
. TRBV19 CASSPRRQVEKLFF
. TRBV25-1 CASSESGGAYNEQFF
TRBD2 TRBV30 CAWSKKGGVTQYF
. TRBV24-1 CATSEAGLNYGYTF
. TRBV19 CASSGGDEYSPLHF
TRBD2 TRBV19 CASSRILAGAEETQYF
. TRBV18 CASSPGYERTNYGYTF
. TRBV4-2 CASSQVRDSLQTGELFF
TRBD1 TRBV25-1 CALRQRDSNEKLFF
. TRBV7-7 CASSSTQATGRRETQYF
. TRBV3-1/TRBV3-2 CASRQFPGFTVNTGELFF
. TRBV12-3/TRBV12-4 CASSLVQESPLHF
. TRBV6-2/TRBV6-3 CASSSSRQTTEAFF
. TRBV27 CASSLSGVEQFF
TRBD2 TRBV12-5 CASGLDLRGSGIVLAKNIQYF
. TRBV2 CASRAGRPGTEAFF
. TRBV12-3/TRBV12-4 CASSVTDTQYF
TRBD1 TRBV2 CASRMGRQGGGYTF
. TRBV6-5 CASSYDRSSYNEQFF
TRBD2 TRBV30 CAWSLLAVQETQYF
TRBD2 TRBV4-1 CASSHGTNVGETQYF
. TRBV6-5 CASSNGGWGYTF
. TRBV4-2 CASSQNGGTNTGELFF
. TRBV12-3/TRBV12-4 CASSFPGAYGYTF
. TRBV5-5 CASSHLAGRQETQYF
TRBD2 TRBV7-9 CASSSTSGRLGELFF
. TRBV12-3/TRBV12-4 CASSLGVEKLFF
. TRBV12-3/TRBV12-4 CASSSRTGNVLTF
. TRBV7-2 CASRIDSASSPLHF
. TRBV7-9 CASSRDRTTQETQYF